This record concerns one T cell receptor (beta chain) sequence. Some clones are missing from TCRdb's copy, which holds only in-frame ones; the method was immunoSEQ multiplex PCR. The sample yields under 50,000 clones, roughly 92% seen once. The sample belongs to a study of T cell changes during pregnancy in multiple sclerosis. Germline-derived CDR1 and CDR2 are MDHEN and SYDVKM. The ends lost 1 base at V and 9 bases at J; junction bases unmatched: 5. This CDR3 spans 14 amino acids. The sequencing used CD4+ T cells from peripheral blood mononuclear cells, collected in the first trimester of pregnancy. This TCR derives from a female donor with multiple sclerosis, enrolled in a pregnancy study. V and J are TRBV28 and TRBJ2-7, with 11 bases aligning to TRBD2. CDR3 sequence reads: CASSLSLAGGGQYF. CDR3 bases: TGTGCCAGCAGTTTATCGCTAGCGGGGGGAGGGCAGTACTTC.